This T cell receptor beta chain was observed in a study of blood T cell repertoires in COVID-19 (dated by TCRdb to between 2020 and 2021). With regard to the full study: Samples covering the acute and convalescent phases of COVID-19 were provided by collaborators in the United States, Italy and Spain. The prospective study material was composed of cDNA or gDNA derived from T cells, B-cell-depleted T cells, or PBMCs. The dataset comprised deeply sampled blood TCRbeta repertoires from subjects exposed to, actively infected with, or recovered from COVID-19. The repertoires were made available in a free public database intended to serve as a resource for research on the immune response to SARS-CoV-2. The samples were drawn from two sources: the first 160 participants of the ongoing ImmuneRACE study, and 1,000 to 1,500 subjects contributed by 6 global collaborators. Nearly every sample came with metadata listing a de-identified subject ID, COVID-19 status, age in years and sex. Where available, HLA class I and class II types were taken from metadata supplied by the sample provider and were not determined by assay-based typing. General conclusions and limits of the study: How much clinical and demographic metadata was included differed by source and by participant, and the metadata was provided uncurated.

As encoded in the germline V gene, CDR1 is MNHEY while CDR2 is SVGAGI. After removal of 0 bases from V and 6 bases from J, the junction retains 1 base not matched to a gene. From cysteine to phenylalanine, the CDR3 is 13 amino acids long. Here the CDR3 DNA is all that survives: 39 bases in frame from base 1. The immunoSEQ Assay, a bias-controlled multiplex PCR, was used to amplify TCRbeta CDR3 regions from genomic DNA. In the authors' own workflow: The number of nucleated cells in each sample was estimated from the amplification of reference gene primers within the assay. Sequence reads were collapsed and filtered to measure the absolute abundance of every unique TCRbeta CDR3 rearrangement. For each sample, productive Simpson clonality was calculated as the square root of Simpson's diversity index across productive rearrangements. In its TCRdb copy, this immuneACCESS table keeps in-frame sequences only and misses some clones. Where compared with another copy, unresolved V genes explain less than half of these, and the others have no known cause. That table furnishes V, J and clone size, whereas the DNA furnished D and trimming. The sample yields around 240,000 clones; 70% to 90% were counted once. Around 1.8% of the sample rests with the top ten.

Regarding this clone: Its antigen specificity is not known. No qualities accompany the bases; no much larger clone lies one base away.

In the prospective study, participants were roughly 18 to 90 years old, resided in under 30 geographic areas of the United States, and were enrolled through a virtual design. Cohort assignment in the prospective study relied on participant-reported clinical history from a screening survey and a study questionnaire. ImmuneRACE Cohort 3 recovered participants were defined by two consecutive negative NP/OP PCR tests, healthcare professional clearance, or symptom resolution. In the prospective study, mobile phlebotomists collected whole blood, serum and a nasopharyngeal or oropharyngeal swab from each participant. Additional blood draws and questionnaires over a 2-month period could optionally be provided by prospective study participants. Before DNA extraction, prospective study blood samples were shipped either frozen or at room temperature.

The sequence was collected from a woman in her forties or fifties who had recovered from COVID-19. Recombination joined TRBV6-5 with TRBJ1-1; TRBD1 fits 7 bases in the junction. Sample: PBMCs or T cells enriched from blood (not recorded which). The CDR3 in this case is CASSYSGGAEAFF. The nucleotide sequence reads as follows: TGTGCCAGCAGTTACTCAGGGGGCGCTGAAGCTTTCTTT.